This T cell receptor (beta chain) was documented in a study of response to subunit inactivated influenza vaccine. Study conclusions and caveats: It was the authors' suggestion that each seasonal influenza vaccination recruits few new T cells.

This clonotype has just a few counts. Its specificity is unknown. TCRdb used MiXCR to reprocess the RT-PCR reads, holding one entry per CDR3 protein. This sample has 450,000 to 550,000 distinct CDR3 sequences, with about 25% found just once. J was trimmed by 5 bases and V by 6 bases; bases with no gene match: 6. The CDR3 runs to 15 residues. The source of this sequence is a man aged 45-60 years who received an inactivated influenza vaccine. The chain recombines TRBV12-3 or TRBV12-4 with TRBJ2-3; 12 positions agree with TRBD1. The material was CD4+ T cells sorted from PBMCs, obtained more than 4 days after vaccination. The CDR3 region is CASRAGTGGKDTQYF. The CDR3 DNA reads TGTGCCAGCAGGGCCGGGACAGGGGGCAAAGATACGCAGTATTTT.